This is a list of T cell receptor beta chains from one sample in a study of cytomegalovirus exposure and HLA in healthy donors. Produced via immunoSEQ multiplex PCR; TCRdb's table is partial and in-frame only. The sample shows under 150,000 clones, around 70% of them seen only once. The specimen sequenced was PBMCs. The receptors here all came from a man in his thirties or forties in good health and CMV-seronegative. CDR3s include the opening cysteine and the closing phenylalanine or tryptophan. The D gene is left open where the match is weak. Where a row states a size, it is once, few, many or the class of an expanded clone; other rows omit it.

TRBV7-2	NA	NA	TRBJ2-7	TGTGCCAGCAGCCTCGGACAGCCCTACGAGCAGTACTTC	CASSLGQPYEQYF
TRBV7-2	NA	NA	TRBJ1-4	TGTGCCAGCAGCTTTAACAGGGATATCGGGAAACTGTTTTTT	CASSFNRDIGKLFF
TRBV7-2	NA	NA	TRBJ2-1	TGTGCCAGCAGCACTCGTGCAACCTACAATGAGCAGTTCTTC	CASSTRATYNEQFF
TRBV28	NA	NA	TRBJ1-1	TGTGCCAGCATCCAGGGGATGAACACTGAAGCTTTCTTT	CASIQGMNTEAFF
TRBV4-3	TRBD2	few	TRBJ2-5	TGCGCCAGCAGCCTACAGAGGCGGGGGCAAGAGACCCAGTACTTC	CASSLQRRGQETQYF
TRBV28	NA	NA	TRBJ1-3	TGTGCCAGCAGTAGCCGGAACAGGGGAAACACCATATATTTT	CASSSRNRGNTIYF
TRBV28	TRBD2	NA	TRBJ2-7	TGTGCCAGCAAGACTAGCGGGAGCTCCTACGAGCAGTACTTC	CASKTSGSSYEQYF
TRBV30	NA	NA	TRBJ1-5	TGTGCCTGGAGTGTCTCGGTAGGGGATCAGCCCCAGCATTTT	CAWSVSVGDQPQHF
TRBV9	TRBD1	NA	TRBJ1-3	TGTGCCAGCAGCGCCACAGGGGGCTTTGCCATATATTTT	CASSATGGFAIYF
TRBV4-3	TRBD1	NA	TRBJ2-7	TGCGCCAGCAGCCTAGCCAGGACAGGGGAGTACGAGCAGTACTTC	CASSLARTGEYEQYF
TRBV13	TRBD2	few	TRBJ2-7	TGTGCCAGCAGCTTAGGTATGACGGGGGGGCTCTACGAGCAGTACTTC	CASSLGMTGGLYEQYF
TRBV2	TRBD1	NA	TRBJ1-1	TGTGCCAGCAGTGAGGAGGGGGCGCGGTGGACTGAAGCTTTCTTT	CASSEEGARWTEAFF
TRBV6-4	NA	NA	TRBJ2-5	TGTACCAGCAGTAATCCGGGAGATGAAGAGACCCAGTACTTC	CTSSNPGDEETQYF
TRBV6-5	TRBD2	NA	TRBJ2-3	TGTGCCACTGCTCGGGGGGGTAAGGGAGATACGCAGTATTTT	CATARGGKGDTQYF
TRBV6-1	NA	once	TRBJ1-2	TGTGCCAGCAGTGAACTCCACGGGGTATGGGGCTACACCTTC	CASSELHGVWGYTF
TRBV29-1	NA	NA	TRBJ1-1	TGCAGCGTTGCTAACACTGAAGCTTTCTTT	CSVANTEAFF
TRBV7-9	TRBD1	NA	TRBJ2-1	TGTGCCAGCAGCGCTACAGGGGGCTCCTACAATGAGCAGTTCTTC	CASSATGGSYNEQFF
TRBV5-6	NA	NA	TRBJ2-7	TGTGCCAGCAGCTATGACGCCTCTCGGGCCTACGAGCAGTACTTC	CASSYDASRAYEQYF
TRBV7-2	NA	NA	TRBJ1-2	TGTGCCAGCAGCTTAGGGGCAGGGAACTATGGCTACACCTTC	CASSLGAGNYGYTF
TRBV7-3	NA	NA	TRBJ1-1	TGTGCCAGCAGCCCGCAGGCATCGAACACTGAAGCTTTCTTT	CASSPQASNTEAFF
TRBV6-6	TRBD2	NA	TRBJ2-4	TGTGCCAGCAGTTACATGGCGGGGGGGCTCGGGGACATTCAGTACTTC	CASSYMAGGLGDIQYF
TRBV20-1	TRBD1	once	TRBJ2-7	TGCAGTGCTGGGACAGACTACGAGCAGTACTTC	CSAGTDYEQYF
TRBV2	NA	NA	TRBJ2-5	TGTGCCAGCAGTACCAGGGGTGGGGTTCAAGAGACCCAGTACTTC	CASSTRGGVQETQYF
TRBV7-6	TRBD2	NA	TRBJ2-5	TGTGCCAGCAGCCTGCCGGGGGGAAGCGGGAGGGTGGAGACCCAGTACTTC	CASSLPGGSGRVETQYF
TRBV4-3	NA	NA	TRBJ1-2	TGCGCCAGCAGCCAAGCGAGGGTTCTGCCGAGGGATGGCTACACCTTC	CASSQARVLPRDGYTF
TRBV12-5	TRBD2	NA	TRBJ2-5	TGTGCTAGTGGTTTGGGAGCGGGGGAGACCCAGTACTTC	CASGLGAGETQYF
TRBV28	NA	NA	TRBJ1-3	TGTGCCAGCAGTTTATATAAAATCTCTGGAAACACCATATATTTT	CASSLYKISGNTIYF
TRBV7-6	NA	NA	TRBJ2-7	TGTGCCAGCAGCTTAGGTCTAGCGAAGGCCTACGAGCAGTACTTC	CASSLGLAKAYEQYF
TRBV14	NA	NA	TRBJ2-7	TGTGCCAGCAGCCAAGAAATTTGGCAGGGTGGGTACGAGCAGTACTTC	CASSQEIWQGGYEQYF
TRBV30	NA	once	TRBJ1-1	TGTGCCTGGGGGCACACTGAAGCTTTCTTT	CAWGHTEAFF
TRBV28	NA	NA	TRBJ2-2	TGTGCCAGCACCAACTCGGGGGCCGGGGAGCTGTTTTTT	CASTNSGAGELFF
TRBV19	NA	NA	TRBJ2-3	TGTGCCAGTAGTATCAACGCGGGGTACACAGATACGCAGTATTTT	CASSINAGYTDTQYF
TRBV6-6	TRBD2	NA	TRBJ2-7	TGTGCCAGCAGCAAACAGACGGGAGGGATCTACGAGCAGTACTTC	CASSKQTGGIYEQYF
TRBV7-6	TRBD1	NA	TRBJ1-1	TGTGCCAGCAGCTTAGAAGACCGGGACAGGGTTGACACTGAAGCTTTCTTT	CASSLEDRDRVDTEAFF
TRBV18	TRBD1	once	TRBJ2-3	TGTGCCAGCTCACCAGACAGGGAAGATACGCAGTATTTT	CASSPDREDTQYF
TRBV18	TRBD1	NA	TRBJ1-5	TGTGCCAGCTCTCGCGGGACAGACAATCAGCCCCAGCATTTT	CASSRGTDNQPQHF
TRBV9	TRBD1	NA	TRBJ2-1	TGTGCCAGCAGCAAACGACAGGGGGCCGATGAGCAGTTCTTC	CASSKRQGADEQFF
TRBV28	TRBD1	NA	TRBJ1-3	TGTGCCAGCAGTATCACGCAGGGGGCGCGGGACACCATATATTTT	CASSITQGARDTIYF
TRBV9	NA	NA	TRBJ1-2	TGTGCCAGCAGGCAGCGGTGGGTCAGGTCGGATTATGGCTACACCTTC	CASRQRWVRSDYGYTF
TRBV7-3	TRBD1	NA	TRBJ2-5	TGTGCCAGCAGCATACTCGGGACAGCTCAAGAGACCCAGTACTTC	CASSILGTAQETQYF
TRBV2	TRBD1	NA	TRBJ2-5	TGTGCCAGCTCTCCTGAGGCAGGGGGCTGGGAGACCCAGTACTTC	CASSPEAGGWETQYF
TRBV7-2	NA	NA	TRBJ1-5	TGTGCCAGCAGCTTATCGGTGAATCAGCCCCAGCATTTT	CASSLSVNQPQHF
TRBV27	TRBD2	NA	TRBJ2-1	TGTGCCAGCAGTTTCCAAAGACTAGCGGGAGGCGAACAGTTCTTC	CASSFQRLAGGEQFF
TRBV4-2	NA	NA	TRBJ1-3	TGTGCCAGCAGCCAAGAGGCGTCAGGAGGTCTAGGAAACACCATATATTTT	CASSQEASGGLGNTIYF
TRBV9	TRBD1	NA	TRBJ2-2	TGTGCCAGCAGCCCACGCCAGGGACAGGTCACCGGGGAGCTGTTTTTT	CASSPRQGQVTGELFF
TRBV28	NA	once	TRBJ1-1	TGTGCCAGCAGTTTAGGAGGGGAGAACACTGAAGCTTTCTTT	CASSLGGENTEAFF
TRBV30	TRBD1	NA	TRBJ1-5	TGTGCCTGGACCACCGGGACAGCCTCGGATAGCAATCAGCCCCAGCATTTT	CAWTTGTASDSNQPQHF
TRBV19	NA	few	TRBJ1-5	TGTGCCAGTAGTATCGGTCCAGGGGCATACAATCAGCCCCAGCATTTT	CASSIGPGAYNQPQHF
TRBV15	TRBD2	NA	TRBJ2-1	TGTGCCACCAGCGCAGCGGGGTACAATGAGCAGTTCTTC	CATSAAGYNEQFF
TRBV4-1	TRBD2	once	TRBJ2-7	TGCGCCAGCAGCCAGGGACTAGCGGATGACGAGCAGTACTTC	CASSQGLADDEQYF
TRBV19	NA	NA	TRBJ1-1	TGTGCCAGTAGATTAAACACTGAAGCTTTCTTT	CASRLNTEAFF
TRBV5-6	TRBD1	NA	TRBJ2-7	TGTGCCAGCAGGCCCCCCGGACAGGGGTACGAGCAGTACTTC	CASRPPGQGYEQYF
TRBV7-3	NA	NA	TRBJ1-1	TGTGCCAGCAGCCCACAGGAGAACACTGAAGCTTTCTTT	CASSPQENTEAFF
TRBV6-5	TRBD2	NA	TRBJ2-3	TGTGCCAGTTCGCGGGGGGATACCCGCACAGATACGCAGTATTTT	CASSRGDTRTDTQYF
TRBV5-6	TRBD1	NA	TRBJ2-3	TGTGCCAGCAGCGCTCGTCGGTTCGAGCGACAGGGTACAGATACGCAGTATTTT	CASSARRFERQGTDTQYF